This T cell receptor (beta chain) is drawn from a study of CD8+CD57+ T cells in acquired aplastic anemia. Genomic DNA served as template for TCR beta VDJ and CDR3 profiling. MiXCR, applied by TCRdb to the reads, yields one record per CDR3 protein. The repertoire holds about 270,000 distinct CDR3 sequences, with 45% to 70% as singletons. Trimming at V came to 1 base and at J to 5 bases, leaving 3 bases not matched to a gene. This CDR3 spans 14 amino acids. The germline CDR1 and CDR2 sequences are SGHRS and YFSETQ. The TCR originated in a human donor with severe aplastic anemia or a healthy control (not recorded which). The rearrangement joins TRBV5-1 to TRBJ2-1; 7 nucleotides line up with TRBD2. The sample taken for sequencing was sorted CD4+, CD8+, or CD8+CD57+ T cells (not recorded which) from PBMCs. The CDR3 loop reads CASSLLADNNEQFF. CDR3 coding DNA: TGCGCCAGCAGCTTGCTAGCGGACAACAATGAGCAGTTCTTC.